A single T cell receptor (beta chain) is shown here with its context. No antigen is known for it. This entry comes from a study of shared clonotypes between healthy human individuals. Overall study context: A few men and a couple of women, aged 18 to 49, were donors. Study-wide findings and caveats: Richness estimates generally favored naive over memory subsets.

The assay was carried out at the deep level. TCRdb keeps only in-frame clones here, not all; method: immunoSEQ multiplex PCR. The sample shows around 2.1 million clones, more than 85% of them seen only once. The CDR3 extends over 15 amino acids. V was clipped by 7 bases and J by 7 bases, with 18 bases between them. The germline gives CDR1 SGHRS, CDR2 YFSETQ. Terminally differentiated effector memory CD45RA+ cells were excluded from the naive CD8 cells, which were CD45RO-negative and positively selected for CCR7. Caucasian adults living in Nashville, Tennessee, provided all samples. The rearrangement links TRBV5-1 to TRBJ1-6; no firm D call. The TCR sequence derives from a man aged 18 to 30 in good health. Some clones in this sample may be carry-over from other donors' samples. The source material was naive CD8+ T cells from PBMCs. CDR3 DNA: TGCGCCAGCCGGAAGGGATTTGGAGGGAATTCACCCCTCCACTTT. It codes for CASRKGFGGNSPLHF.